One and the same sample provided the 7 T cell receptor beta chains below, sequenced in a study of T-cell reconstitution after alpha-beta-depleted transplantation in children (dated by TCRdb to about 2016). The library was produced with PCR. Sequencing took place on an Illumina HiSeq 2500. TCR libraries were prepared with molecular barcoding, using unique molecular identifiers to normalize TCRbeta repertoire quantification. TCRdb cleaned the public reads at Q25 with fastp, built clones with MiXCR and kept in-frame beta chains. CDR3 protein sequences are deduplicated, and each keeps its most common genes and DNA. The sample has about 240,000 distinct CDR3 sequences on record, about 12% of them singletons. The ten biggest clones cover over 2% of the sample. This specimen was PBMCs from the stem cell graft donor, taken from the stem cell graft. The receptor source for this set is a human donor who donated a stem cell graft to a child with acute lymphoblastic leukemia.

In its sample, this clonotype was seen many times. In DNA form, the CDR3 reads TGTGCCAGCAGCCCGCTTCTCATCTCTGGAAACACCATATATTTT. Translated: CASSPLLISGNTIYF. The J gene is TRBJ1-3, the V gene TRBV7-2; D not resolved. Germline CDR1 SGHTA, CDR2 FQGNSA. The CDR3 loop spans 15 amino acids. The V end was cut by 5 bases, the J end by 0 bases, with 11 bases between.

There are many counts of this clonotype. V is TRBV20-1 and J is TRBJ1-1; 8 bases are shared with TRBD1. The CDR3 extends over 12 amino acids. V shed 6 bases, J shed 1 base, and the junction held 1 base outside the gene matches. Per germline, CDR1 DFQATT and CDR2 SNEGSKA (reference sequence). CDR3 nucleotides: TGCAGTGCCGGACAGGGGAACACTGAAGCTTTCTTT. Translating gives CSAGQGNTEAFF.

Ten or more counts support this clonotype. The rearrangement joins TRBV29-1 to TRBJ1-5; TRBD1 is a possible D gene (5 bases). The CDR3 runs to 12 residues. V lost 6 bases and J lost 0, with 6 bases in between. The germline V gene has CDR1 SQVTM and CDR2 ANQGSEA. The CDR3 spells CSVQVSNQPQHF. The CDR3 DNA reads TGCAGCGTACAGGTTAGCAATCAGCCCCAGCATTTT.

Only a few counts were recorded for this clonotype. This chain links TRBV20-1 with TRBJ2-5, with 16 bases identical to TRBD2. V lost 4 bases to trimming and J lost 5 bases; unmatched junction nucleotides: 10. Germline loops: CDR1 DFQATT, CDR2 SNEGSKA (reference sequence). CDR3 length: 17 residues. The CDR3 sequence: CSATPGLAGGRFETQYF. Written as DNA, the CDR3 is TGCAGTGCTACACCGGGACTAGCGGGGGGGCGTTTCGAGACCCAGTACTTC.

This clonotype was picked up many times. The chain joins TRBV10-3 to TRBJ2-7; TRBD1 is a possible D gene (6 bases). Trimming shortened V by 6 bases and J by 0 bases, and 9 bases separated the two germline ends. Germline CDR1 reads ENHRY; CDR2 reads SYGVKD. CDR3 length: 13 amino acids. Here the CDR3 reads CAIRKDSSYEQYF. The CDR3, as DNA: TGTGCCATCAGAAAGGACAGCTCCTACGAGCAGTACTTC.

This clonotype was observed at least ten times. One end of the junction is discordant with germline, which a read error may explain. The chain couples TRBV12-3 or TRBV12-4 to TRBJ1-3; the D gene is possibly TRBD1 (5 bases). The CDR3 has 15 amino acids. Written as DNA, the CDR3 is TGTGCCAGCACTAATGGACAACGCTCTGGAAACACCGTATATTTT. This encodes CASTNGQRSGNTVYF.

The J gene is TRBJ2-2, the V gene TRBV30; D ambiguous. Germline CDR1 and CDR2: GTSNPN and SVGIG (reference sequence). V was cut by 0 bases and J by 9 bases, with 5 bases left in between. The CDR3 totals 11 residues. Here the CDR3 reads CAWSVQRELFF. CDR3 bases: TGTGCCTGGAGTGTACAGAGGGAGCTGTTTTTT.